Below are 28 T cell receptor beta chains sequenced from a single sample in a study of post-analysis software for immune sequencing data. No antigen has been assigned to these receptors. The library was made from cDNA and included unique molecular identifiers. TCRdb redid the calling of the PCR reads with MiXCR, one entry per CDR3 protein. Here the sample spans 450,000 or so distinct CDR3 sequences, approximately 45% being singletons. Study findings and constraints: A handful of TRBV segments were significantly more frequent in patients than in controls. TRBV5-6, TRBV5-1 and TRBV20-1 were among these segments.

The sequenced material came from blood. These receptors all come from a girl between 5 and 17 years old with multiple sclerosis.

V usage is TRBV20-1 and J usage is TRBJ2-5; 9 positions match TRBD2. The CDR3 has 18 amino acids. CDR1 is DFQATT and CDR2 is SNEGSKA in the germline V gene (reference sequence). Unmatched junction bases numbered 19, after V lost 3 bases and J lost 5 bases. CDR3 coding DNA: TGCAGTGCTAGTAAGCTAGCGGGACTTTTGATACGTAGGGAGACCCAGTACTTC. It specifies CSASKLAGLLIRRETQYF.

The chain combines TRBV24-1 with TRBJ2-3, with 7 bases that match TRBD2. This CDR3 contains 19 residues. Looked up from germline, CDR1 is KGHDR and CDR2 is SFDVKD. V lost 0 bases, J lost 6 bases, and 17 bases stayed unmatched. In nucleotides, the CDR3 is TGTGCCACCAGTGATTTGTTCGCCCCGATAAGCGGGGTTACCGATACGCAGTATTTT. Residues: CATSDLFAPISGVTDTQYF.

This clonotype was seen only a few times. The CDR3 DNA reads as TGTGCCAGCAGCTCGCCCACAGGGCTTACGAACTATGGCTACACCTTC. This sequence encodes CASSSPTGLTNYGYTF. This sequence joins TRBV11-2 and TRBJ1-2; perhaps TRBD1 as D (6 bases). The CDR3 loop spans 16 amino acids. Germline V gene lookup returns CDR1 SGHAT and CDR2 FQNNGV. Trimming left V 4 bases short and J 2 bases short, with 17 bases between.

The chain joins TRBV11-2 to TRBJ2-1; tentative D call: TRBD2 (6 bases). From germline, CDR1 is SGHAT and CDR2 FQNNGV. V lost 3 bases to trimming and J lost 6 bases, with 12 bases between them. CDR3 length equals 14 residues. CDR3 protein: CASSFGSKVNEQFF. As DNA, the CDR3 is TGTGCCAGCAGCTTCGGGAGCAAGGTCAATGAGCAGTTCTTC.

This rearrangement joins TRBV27 to TRBJ2-1; TRBD2 matches at 11 bases. After removal of 6 bases from V and 7 bases from J, the junction contained 14 bases not matched to a gene. The germline gives CDR1 MNHEY, CDR2 SMNVEV (reference sequence). The CDR3 consists of 17 residues. The DNA of the CDR3 is TGTGCCAGCAGGGGAATTAGCGGGAGGGCCCTTCAGAATGAGCAGTTCTTC. Its protein is CASRGISGRALQNEQFF.

This clonotype was counted only a few times. One end of the junction fails to match germline, which may point to a read error. The chain joins TRBV20-1 to TRBJ2-1, with 10 nucleotides matching TRBD2. CDR1 and CDR2 from the germline V gene are DFQATT and SNEGSKA (reference sequence). The CDR3 has 14 residues. In nucleotides, the CDR3 is TGCAGTGCGAGAGCGGGAGGGGCCTACAATGAGCAGTTCTTC. It is translated as CSARAGGAYNEQFF.

This clonotype was counted between two and nine times. The V call is TRBV6-2 or TRBV6-3, the J call TRBJ2-5, with D maybe TRBD2 (5 bases). The germline V gene encodes CDR1 MNHEY and CDR2 SVGEGT. The ends were cut back, 3 bases at V and 4 bases at J, with 6 bases in the middle. The CDR3 runs 12 residues. The CDR3 bases are TGTGCCAGCAGTTATGCGGGAGAGACCCAGTACTTC. Amino acids: CASSYAGETQYF.

This sequence joins TRBV6-2 or TRBV6-3 and TRBJ2-1; 11 bases are shared with TRBD2. The length of the CDR3 is 17 residues. CDR1 is MNHEY, CDR2 SVGEGT, per germline. The junction had 10 bases not matched to a gene; V was cut back by 0 bases and J by 9 bases. The DNA for the CDR3 is TGTGCCAGCAGTTACTCGTCGGTAGCGGGAGGGCCACGTGAGCAGTTCTTC. Residues: CASSYSSVAGGPREQFF.

The chain carries TRBV2 and TRBJ2-7; no reliable D call. Per germline, CDR1 SNHLY and CDR2 FYNNEI. Trimming stripped 3 bases from V and 2 bases from J, with 8 bases between. CDR3 length: 13 amino acids. The DNA of the CDR3 is TGTGCCAGCAGTGATGTCTACACCTACGAGCAGTACTTC. It yields the protein CASSDVYTYEQYF.

This clonotype was picked up one time. The CDR3, as DNA: TGCAGTGCTAGAGATAGAAGTAGCGGGAGGGCCTCGGCAGAGACCCAGTACTTC. This gives the protein CSARDRSSGRASAETQYF. The chain couples TRBV20-1 to TRBJ2-5; 11 bases map to TRBD2. Trimming at V came to 0 bases and at J to 4 bases, leaving 13 bases not matched to a gene. The CDR3 spans 18 residues. The germline CDR1 and CDR2 sequences are DFQATT and SNEGSKA (reference sequence).

This clonotype was seen ten or more times. The gene calls are TRBV5-1 and TRBJ1-1; D ambiguous. The CDR3 consists of 14 residues. V was pared by 0 bases and J by 3 bases, with 9 bases between. CDR1 is SGHRS, CDR2 YFSETQ, per germline. CDR3 DNA sequence: TGCGCCAGCAGCTTGGCAGGCAGCTACACTGAAGCTTTCTTT. It codes for CASSLAGSYTEAFF.

This chain connects TRBV6-6 to TRBJ2-1, with TRBD2 identical over 13 bases. Germline-derived CDR1 and CDR2 are MNHNY and SVGAGI (reference sequence). Unmatched junction bases numbered 11, after V lost 6 bases and J lost 15 bases. This CDR3 is 14 amino acids long. The CDR3 DNA is TGTGCCAGCAGCTTGGGACTAGCGGGACCTAATCCGTTCTTC. Translated, it gives CASSLGLAGPNPFF.

Comment on this clonotype: One junction end disagrees with the germline gene, perhaps due to a read error. This chain uses TRBV20-1 with TRBJ2-1, with D perhaps matching TRBD2 (5 bases). Germline V gene sequence: CDR1 DFQATT, CDR2 SNEGSKA (reference sequence). CDR3 size: 15 residues. CDR3 nucleotide sequence: TGCAGTGCTAGAGGACGGAGGAGCTCCTCCAATGAGCAGTTCTTC. Translated, it gives CSARGRRSSSNEQFF.

The rearrangement links TRBV7-2 to TRBJ2-3; 10 nucleotides line up with TRBD2. The CDR3 is 16 residues long. The V gene end was trimmed by 6 bases and the J gene end by 4 bases; junction bases not matched to a gene: 10. The germline V gene has CDR1 SGHTA and CDR2 FQGNSA. The CDR3 bases are TGTGCCAGCAGTCTAACTAGCGGGAAAGGGGCAGATACGCAGTATTTT. It codes for CASSLTSGKGADTQYF.

This clonotype appeared a few times. The rearrangement uses TRBV6-2 or TRBV6-3 and TRBJ2-5; D could derive from TRBD1 or TRBD2 (5 bases each). From germline, CDR1 is MNHEY and CDR2 SVGEGT. This CDR3 contains 13 residues. Trimming took 7 bases from V and 7 from J, leaving 16 bases between them. This CDR3 reads CASILDTGGTQYF. In DNA, the CDR3 is TGTGCCAGCATTTTAGATACTGGGGGGACCCAGTACTTC.

The genes are TRBV20-1 and TRBJ2-3, with 8 bases fitting TRBD2. The V segment lost 7 bases and the J segment 3 bases; nucleotides outside the gene matches: 9. Per the germline V gene, CDR1 is DFQATT and CDR2 is SNEGSKA (reference sequence). This CDR3 has 14 amino acids. The CDR3 nucleotides read TGCAGTGAGACTCAGCGGGAGCTAACAGATACGCAGTATTTT. Its protein product is CSETQRELTDTQYF.

The chain has TRBV4-3 and TRBJ2-1; D remains ambiguous. V was pared by 1 base and J by 4 bases, with 8 bases between. Germline V lookup: CDR1 LGHNA, CDR2 YSLEER. This CDR3 has 14 amino acids. The CDR3 sequence: CASSQGYMYNEQFF. CDR3 in DNA: TGCGCCAGCAGCCAAGGCTATATGTACAATGAGCAGTTCTTC.

This clonotype was observed a few times. This chain links TRBV27 with TRBJ1-2, with 9 nucleotides matching TRBD1. V lost 7 bases, J lost 3 bases, and 9 bases stayed unmatched. Germline CDR1 reads MNHEY; CDR2 reads SMNVEV (reference sequence). The CDR3 is made up of 15 amino acids. The CDR3: CASKITGQGHYGYTF. For the CDR3, the DNA is TGTGCCAGCAAGATCACAGGACAGGGGCACTATGGCTACACCTTC.

This clonotype has a single count. The chain employs TRBV20-1 and TRBJ1-4, with a tentative D call TRBD1 (5 bases). The CDR3 has 15 amino acids. Germline V gene lookup returns CDR1 DFQATT and CDR2 SNEGSKA (reference sequence). Trimming shortened V by 5 bases and J by 3 bases, and 16 bases separated the two germline ends. The CDR3 loop reads CSAGNSKGANEKLFF. The CDR3 region has the DNA TGCAGTGCTGGGAACTCCAAAGGGGCTAATGAAAAACTGTTTTTT.

This clonotype showed up just once. This may arise from a read error, as a much more abundant clone is one base away. CDR3 in DNA: TGTGCCAGCAGTGGAAGTCTAGGACCATCTGAGCAGTTCTTC. Translation: CASSGSLGPSEQFF. This chain joins TRBV6-1 and TRBJ2-1; D unclear. CDR3 size: 14 residues. With 4 bases removed from V and 9 bases from J, the gap between germline ends came to 16 bases. Germline V CDR1 and CDR2: MNHNS, SASEGT.

This clonotype has only a few counts. This sequence joins TRBV10-3 and TRBJ2-5; TRBD2 matches 10 bases. The CDR3 covers 17 residues. Germline assignment: CDR1 ENHRY and CDR2 SYGVKD. The ends lost 6 bases at V and 11 bases at J; junction bases unmatched: 21. CDR3 loop: CAISVTSGTNPPGEQYF. As DNA, the CDR3 is TGTGCCATCAGCGTTACTAGCGGGACTAATCCGCCTGGGGAGCAGTACTTC.

The chain has TRBV29-1 and TRBJ2-3; D gene ambiguous. The CDR3 has 13 residues. V shed 4 bases and J shed 6 bases, with 14 bases lying between them. The germline V gene encodes CDR1 SQVTM and CDR2 ANQGSEA. In DNA form, the CDR3 reads TGCAGCGTTGGATATCAAGGTGGGGATACGCAGTATTTT. It codes for CSVGYQGGDTQYF.

This clonotype was seen a single time. V gene TRBV7-6 combines with J gene TRBJ2-5, with D unresolved. The CDR3 covers 15 residues. Germline CDR1 reads SGHVS; CDR2 reads FNYEAQ. Deletions cut 1 base from V and 0 bases from J, with 9 bases between. The DNA for the CDR3 is TGTGCCAGCAGCTTAGAATGGACGGACCAAGAGACCCAGTACTTC. This gives the protein CASSLEWTDQETQYF.

V is TRBV18 and J is TRBJ2-1; TRBD2 agrees at 7 bases. V lost 2 bases to trimming and J lost 8 bases; unmatched junction nucleotides: 12. Germline loops: CDR1 KGHSH, CDR2 LQKENI. This CDR3 contains 16 residues. This chain's CDR3 is CASSPTSSGTRDEQFF. Written as DNA, the CDR3 is TGTGCCAGCTCACCAACATCTAGCGGAACCAGGGATGAGCAGTTCTTC. Full variable domain (outside the CDR3, taken from reference TRBV18 and TRBJ2-1): NAGVMQNPRHLVRRRGQEARLRCSPMKGHSHVYWYRQLPEEGLKFMVYLQKENIIDESGMPKERFSAEFPKEGPSILRIQQVVRGDSAAYFCASSPTSSGTRDEQFFGPGTRLTVL.

The chain carries TRBV14 and TRBJ2-7, with D hard to call. The V and J ends lost 4 bases and 6 bases respectively, with 19 bases between them. The CDR3 spans 15 residues. The V gene's germline CDR1 is SGHDN and CDR2 FVKESK. CDR3 bases: TGTGCCAGCAGCCCGAGATTTGCGGCGGCGGCCGAGCAGTACTTC. It translates to CASSPRFAAAAEQYF.

This clonotype occurred once. V gene TRBV28 combines with J gene TRBJ2-3; D gene ambiguous. Germline V gives CDR1 MDHEN, CDR2 SYDVKM. V lost 5 bases to trimming and J lost 1 base, with 10 bases between them. The length of the CDR3 is 14 residues. The chain's CDR3 is CASSPGSGTDTQYF. The CDR3 DNA reads as TGTGCCAGCAGTCCCGGTTCCGGCACAGATACGCAGTATTTT. The full variable domain, rest sourced from reference TRBV28 and TRBJ2-3, is DVKVTQSSRYLVKRTGEKVFLECVQDMDHENMFWYRQDPGLGLRLIYFSYDVKMKEKGDIPEGYSVSREKKERFSLILESASTNQTSMYLCASSPGSGTDTQYFGPGTRLTVL.

The V gene is TRBV7-2, the J gene TRBJ2-7; 9 bases match TRBD2. CDR1 is SGHTA, CDR2 FQGNSA, per germline. Trimming took 5 bases from V and 1 from J; bases not matched to a gene: 9. The CDR3 spans 16 residues. The CDR3 sequence: CASSPQPSGTSYEQYF. DNA for the CDR3: TGTGCCAGCAGCCCCCAACCTAGCGGGACGTCCTACGAGCAGTACTTC.

This chain uses TRBV4-1 with TRBJ2-1, with 10 bases matching TRBD2. The CDR3 runs to 17 residues. V lost 3 bases and J lost 8; bases outside the gene matches: 13. Germline assignment: CDR1 MGHRA and CDR2 YSYEKL. The CDR3 DNA sequence: TGCGCCAGCAGCCAGATAAGTCTGGCTAGCGGGAGCTATGAGCAGTTCTTC. Its translation: CASSQISLASGSYEQFF.